This T cell receptor beta chain originates from a study of blood T cell repertoires in COVID-19. Study as a whole: There were acute and convalescent COVID-19 samples, and they came from the United States, Italy and Spain.

The CDR3 contains 16 residues. CDR1 and CDR2 from the germline V gene are MGHRA and YSYEKL. The trim removed 2 bases at V and 3 bases at J, leaving 7 bases unmatched. The protocol was immunoSEQ multiplex PCR, while the TCRdb copy is restricted to in-frame clones and leaves out a portion. The data hold approximately 100,000 clones, with roughly 83% observed a single time. This clonotype was sampled from a woman in her fifties or sixties with acute or convalescent COVID-19. The V gene is TRBV4-1, the J gene TRBJ2-7; 10 nucleotides agree with TRBD2. Sequenced sample: peripheral blood. CDR3: CASSQSGRAGFYEQYF. For the CDR3, the DNA is TGCGCCAGCAGCCAAAGCGGGAGGGCCGGATTCTACGAGCAGTACTTC.